Given below is one T cell receptor beta chain in context. This clonotype counts as medium-sized (0.01 to 0.1%). Its cognate antigen has yet to be identified. No base-level quality is on record; no much larger clone is a single base apart. The source of the sample is a study of prognosis after radiotherapy for stage I lung cancer (dated by TCRdb to the early 2020s). As for the study more broadly: Around 19 stage I NSCLC patients were enrolled in Nanjing, China, between 2018 and 2019. No patient received concurrent therapy alongside SBRT. The study sequenced some 38 blood samples from about 19 patients, one before and one after SBRT per patient. Distant metastases were developed by four of the 19 patients after SBRT, at a median of roughly 7 months, whereas no significant progression was observed in the other 15 patients. SBRT was delivered in 3 to 5 fractions with a biologically effective dose of at least 100 Gy, and image-guided IMRT or VMAT was used for delivery. Squamous cell carcinoma histology was identified in seven patients, and adenocarcinoma histology was identified in some 11 patients. Every patient was regarded as medically inoperable, because of comorbidities in over ten cases and refusal of surgery in roughly 7 cases. The cohort included about 12 men and roughly 6 women, with a median age of approximately 74 years and a range of roughly 50 to 85 years. Newly diagnosed primary stage I lung tumors were present in about 14 patients, and oligometastatic NSCLC after surgical resection of the primary tumor was present in several patients. Peripheral blood TCR beta repertoires were profiled in stage I NSCLC patients before and after stereotactic body radiotherapy, and the repertoires were related to distant failure. Study-wide conclusions, independent of this receptor: Whether the expanded TCR clones were tumor-specific was not determined. Differences by metastasis status were reportedly seen in TRBV and TRBJ usage frequencies, involving two V genes at baseline and, after SBRT, roughly ten V genes and two J genes. Post-SBRT Shannon entropy and its change from baseline were lower in patients who developed distant metastases; baseline Shannon entropy was not associated with metastases. No adjustment for multiple comparisons was applied to any of the reported P values. A decrease in unique TCR clone counts was observed after SBRT (median roughly 10,000 before versus several thousand after; Wilcoxon paired P=0.011). The study was limited by its small cohort and short follow-up, and the findings require independent validation.

The TCR beta CDR3 region was amplified from genomic DNA by two rounds of multiplex PCR. The first PCR round used primers specific to each TRBV and TRBJ gene, with sequences filed in Chinese patent CN105087789A. Universal primers were used in the second round of PCR. The Roche High Pure PCR Template Preparation Kit was used to extract genomic DNA from frozen PBMCs. An Illumina HiSeq 3000 was used to sequence the libraries paired-end with 151 bp reads. Per the original workflow: CutAdapt was used to discard raw reads that did not contain the multiplex PCR primer sequences. Using PEAR, the high-quality paired reads were merged into contigs. TRB V, D and J gene segments were assigned to each contig with MiXCR by alignment to reference sequences. CDR3 sequences were clustered by base quality and sequence similarity to remove sequencing errors. Shannon entropy normalized by the natural log of productive TCR sequence number was used as the measure of diversity. Clonality was computed as one minus the ratio of Shannon entropy to the natural log of the number of unique clonotypes. Progression-free survival cut-offs for repertoire metrics were chosen using the Youden index of ROC curves, with analyses run in R 3.5.3. TCRdb redid the processing of the public reads, applying fastp at Q25 and MiXCR, and retained in-frame beta chains. Rows matching on CDR3 protein sequence are summarized as one entry with the most common DNA and genes. For this entry, the V and J calls and clone size follow TCRdb and not the study's own pipeline. A total of about 14,000 distinct CDR3 sequences appear in this sample, 55% to 65% of them only once. The ten largest account for roughly 26% of the sample.

All patients had node-negative disease on CT and PET/CT, and none had a history of other malignancies or prior chemotherapy or radiotherapy. At each of two time points, 6 to 7.5 milliliters of peripheral venous blood were collected in EDTA tubes. Ficoll-Paque Plus density-gradient centrifugation was used to isolate PBMCs. Right after collection, samples were kept at -80 degrees C until analysis. CDR1 and CDR2 are drawn from the germline V gene: SGHAT, FQNNGV. Reading from cysteine to phenylalanine, the CDR3 counts 13 amino acids. Only the CDR3 region is kept as DNA, spanning 39 bases read in frame from base 1. V is reduced by 4 bases and J by 6 bases, leaving a spacing of 10 bases between them.

This clonotype originated in a donor older than 45 with non-small cell lung cancer. The sequencing used PBMCs, collected before or after stereotactic body radiation therapy (not recorded which). In this chain, TRBV11-2 is recombined with TRBJ2-1; a tentative D match to TRBD2 spans 6 bases. The nucleotides read TGTGCCAGCAGCTCGGGACTTCCCAATGAGCAGTTCTTC. Protein translation: CASSSGLPNEQFF.